The rows below give T cell receptor beta chains drawn from one sample of a study of T-cell memory formation after mild COVID-19. One entry per CDR3 protein, called by TCRdb with MiXCR from the 5' RACE reads. The data show roughly 160,000 distinct CDR3 sequences, with 10% to 15% seen just once and more than 3% held by the top ten. The specimen sequenced was PBMCs or a T cell subset sorted from them (not recorded which). Receptors originate from a man younger than 35 who had mild COVID-19 (a few samples of this study predate the infection). Cell type and time point are not known. CDR3s include the opening cysteine and the closing phenylalanine or tryptophan. A D gene is named only where the DNA matches it firmly. Clone size appears in some rows only: once, few, many, or a class for an expanded clone.

d_gene	abundance	v_gene	j_gene	CDR3nt	CDR3aa
.	.	TRBV6-5	TRBJ2-6	TGTGCCAGCAGTTCCAACGACAGGAAATGGACTTTC	CASSSNDRKWTF
.	many	TRBV7-3	TRBJ2-2	TGTGCCAGCAGCACCTCGGGACATATCACCGGGGAGCTGTTTTTT	CASSTSGHITGELFF
TRBD1	.	TRBV4-3	TRBJ1-1	TGCGCCAGCAGCCAAGAAAGGGGGACAGGAGGTACTGAAGCTTTCTTT	CASSQERGTGGTEAFF
.	.	TRBV5-1	TRBJ2-6	TGCGCCAGCAGCTTGGCGGCAATCTCTGGGGCCAACGTCCTGACTTTC	CASSLAAISGANVLTF
TRBD2	few	TRBV11-2	TRBJ2-1	TGTGCCAGCAGCTTCCAGGGAGGGAGCTTCAATGAGCAGTTCTTC	CASSFQGGSFNEQFF
TRBD1	many	TRBV5-1	TRBJ2-2	TGCGCCACAACCCCGGGACAGGGCAGTCCCGGGGAGCTGTTTTTT	CATTPGQGSPGELFF
.	few	TRBV5-6	TRBJ2-3	TGTGCCAGCAGCTTTGGTACCGCCCTGCAGTATTTT	CASSFGTALQYF
.	few	TRBV12-3/TRBV12-4	TRBJ1-1	TGTGCCAGCAGGCTAACAAGGAACACTGAAGCTTTCTTT	CASRLTRNTEAFF
TRBD1	few	TRBV12-3/TRBV12-4	TRBJ1-6	TGTGCCAGCAGTGACAGGGTTTATAATTCACCCCTCCACTTT	CASSDRVYNSPLHF
.	few	TRBV18	TRBJ1-5	TGTGCCAGCTCACCGAACGGACAGAATCAGCCCCAGCATTTT	CASSPNGQNQPQHF
TRBD2	.	TRBV12-3/TRBV12-4	TRBJ2-1	TGTGCCAGCAGTTTACGCCGCCGGGGGGTTGAGCAGTTCTTC	CASSLRRRGVEQFF
.	.	TRBV7-2	TRBJ1-4	TGTGCCAGCAGCTCCCCTCCGGAGGGGGAAAAACTGTTTTTT	CASSSPPEGEKLFF
TRBD2	.	TRBV20-1	TRBJ2-1	TGCAGTGCTCCCGGACTAGCGGGAATGTACAATGAGCAGTTCTTC	CSAPGLAGMYNEQFF
.	many	TRBV20-1	TRBJ1-2	TGCAGTGCTAGGAAACCCCTTAACTATGGCTACACCTTC	CSARKPLNYGYTF
.	.	TRBV7-2	TRBJ2-3	TGTGCCAGCCAAAAGGACTATCTCACAGATACGCAGTATTTT	CASQKDYLTDTQYF
.	few	TRBV5-1	TRBJ2-2	TGCGCCAGCAGCTTTCTACAGTTGAACACCGGGGAGCTGTTTTTT	CASSFLQLNTGELFF
TRBD2	few	TRBV7-2	TRBJ2-3	TGTGCCAGCGGCGGGGGGGACACAGATACGCAGTATTTT	CASGGGDTDTQYF